These T cell receptor beta chains were read from a single sample in a study of technical replicates of blood from a handful of donors. TCRdb's copy holds only in-frame clones and misses some; the assay was immunoSEQ multiplex PCR. Of roughly 14,000 clones detected, over 70% appear once; the ten largest clones hold roughly an eighth. Sequenced sample: PBMCs. Receptors originate from a human donor in good health. Both conserved end residues are part of each CDR3. D genes are given only for firm matches.

d_gene: .
j_gene: TRBJ2-5
v_gene: TRBV10-2
CDR3aa: CASTKQGFEETQYF

d_gene: TRBD1
j_gene: TRBJ2-3
v_gene: TRBV2
CDR3aa: CASSRDRGRTDTQYF

d_gene: .
j_gene: TRBJ2-1
v_gene: TRBV5-1
CDR3aa: CASRASSHEQFF

d_gene: TRBD1
j_gene: TRBJ2-7
v_gene: TRBV29-1
CDR3aa: CSVEEGQGGEQYF

d_gene: .
j_gene: TRBJ1-2
v_gene: TRBV18
CDR3aa: CASSPDGDYGYTF

d_gene: .
j_gene: TRBJ1-1
v_gene: TRBV10-1
CDR3aa: CASSETGPEAFF

d_gene: TRBD1
j_gene: TRBJ1-5
v_gene: TRBV2
CDR3aa: CASSGGQVGNQPQHF

d_gene: .
j_gene: TRBJ2-3
v_gene: TRBV7-6
CDR3aa: CASSPPTDTQYF

d_gene: .
j_gene: TRBJ1-4
v_gene: TRBV5-4
CDR3aa: CASSPPRDIEKLFF

d_gene: .
j_gene: TRBJ2-1
v_gene: TRBV5-1
CDR3aa: CASSLSGSSYNEQFF

d_gene: .
j_gene: TRBJ2-1
v_gene: TRBV7-8
CDR3aa: CASSPFTGIRYNEQFF

d_gene: .
j_gene: TRBJ2-5
v_gene: TRBV5-1
CDR3aa: CASSLAGWETQYF

d_gene: TRBD2
j_gene: TRBJ2-3
v_gene: TRBV28
CDR3aa: CASSMGTSGRAKDTQYF

d_gene: .
j_gene: TRBJ2-1
v_gene: TRBV5-1
CDR3aa: CASSPTGQPNMDEQFF

d_gene: TRBD2
j_gene: TRBJ2-1
v_gene: TRBV19
CDR3aa: CASSNGLATTSEQFF

d_gene: .
j_gene: TRBJ2-1
v_gene: TRBV19
CDR3aa: CASSGPEEVSYNEQFF

d_gene: TRBD1
j_gene: TRBJ2-5
v_gene: TRBV9
CDR3aa: CASSITGALPQETQYF

d_gene: .
j_gene: TRBJ1-3
v_gene: TRBV7-6
CDR3aa: CASSRGTSGNTIYF

d_gene: .
j_gene: TRBJ1-1
v_gene: TRBV7-9
CDR3aa: CASSPQTVAEAFF

d_gene: .
j_gene: TRBJ1-5
v_gene: TRBV29-1
CDR3aa: CSVVVTANQPQHF

d_gene: TRBD1
j_gene: TRBJ1-1
v_gene: TRBV16
CDR3aa: CASRSGGNTEAFF

d_gene: .
j_gene: TRBJ2-6
v_gene: TRBV5-6
CDR3aa: CASSLFAGPSGANVLTF

d_gene: TRBD1
j_gene: TRBJ1-1
v_gene: TRBV5-4
CDR3aa: CASSLIGGGTEAFF